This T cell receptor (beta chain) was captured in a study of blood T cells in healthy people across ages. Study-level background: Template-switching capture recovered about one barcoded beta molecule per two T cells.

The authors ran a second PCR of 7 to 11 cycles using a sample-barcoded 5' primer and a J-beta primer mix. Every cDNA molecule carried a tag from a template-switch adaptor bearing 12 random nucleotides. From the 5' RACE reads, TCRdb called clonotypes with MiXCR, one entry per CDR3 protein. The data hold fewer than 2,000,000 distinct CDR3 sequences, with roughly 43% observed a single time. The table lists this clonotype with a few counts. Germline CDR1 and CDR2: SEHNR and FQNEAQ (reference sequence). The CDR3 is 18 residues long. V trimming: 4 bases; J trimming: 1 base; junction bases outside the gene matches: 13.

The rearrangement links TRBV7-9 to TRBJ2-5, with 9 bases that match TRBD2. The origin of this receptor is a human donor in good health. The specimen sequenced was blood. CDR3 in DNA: TGTGCCAGCAGCTCCACCGGCTTGAGCGGGGGGACCCAAGAGACCCAGTACTTC. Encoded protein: CASSSTGLSGGTQETQYF.